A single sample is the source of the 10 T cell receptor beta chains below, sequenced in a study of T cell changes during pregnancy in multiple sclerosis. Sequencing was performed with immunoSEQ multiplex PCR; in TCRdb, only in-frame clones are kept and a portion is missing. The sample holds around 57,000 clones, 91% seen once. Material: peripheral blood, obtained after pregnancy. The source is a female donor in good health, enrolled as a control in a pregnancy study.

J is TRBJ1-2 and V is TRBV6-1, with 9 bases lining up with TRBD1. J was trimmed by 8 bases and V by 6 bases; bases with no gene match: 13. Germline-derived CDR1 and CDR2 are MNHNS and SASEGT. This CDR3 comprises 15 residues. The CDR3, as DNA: TGTGCCAGCAGACGAATTACAGGGGGCGCGAACGGCTACACCTTC. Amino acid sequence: CASRRITGGANGYTF.

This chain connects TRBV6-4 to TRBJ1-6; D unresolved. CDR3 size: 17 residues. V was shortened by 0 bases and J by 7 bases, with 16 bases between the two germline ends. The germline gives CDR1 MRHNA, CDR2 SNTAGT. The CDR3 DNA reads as TGTGCCAGCAGTGACTCTAGCGGACGGGGAGAAAATTCACCCCTCCACTTT. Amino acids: CASSDSSGRGENSPLHF.

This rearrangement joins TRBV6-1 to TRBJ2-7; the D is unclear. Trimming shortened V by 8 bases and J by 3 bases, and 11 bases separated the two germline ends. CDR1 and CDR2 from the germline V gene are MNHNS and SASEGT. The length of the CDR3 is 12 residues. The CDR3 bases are TGTGCCAGCGCTAACCTCCTCTACGAGCAGTACTTC. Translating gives CASANLLYEQYF.

CDR3 loop: CASSARQTVGMNTEAFF. CDR3 in DNA: TGTGCCAGCAGCGCCCGACAGACAGTAGGAATGAACACTGAAGCTTTCTTT. The genes are TRBV7-3 and TRBJ1-1, with D perhaps matching TRBD1 (5 bases). The germline V gene has CDR1 SGHTA and CDR2 FQGTGA. CDR3 size: 17 residues. V was cut by 5 bases and J by 0 bases, with 19 bases left in between.

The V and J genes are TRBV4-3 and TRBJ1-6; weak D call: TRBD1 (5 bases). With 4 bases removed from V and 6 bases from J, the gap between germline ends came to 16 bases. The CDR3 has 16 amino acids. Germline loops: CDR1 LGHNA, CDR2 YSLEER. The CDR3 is CASSLLDLRGNSPLHF. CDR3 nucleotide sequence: TGCGCCAGCAGCCTGCTCGATTTAAGGGGTAATTCACCCCTCCACTTT.

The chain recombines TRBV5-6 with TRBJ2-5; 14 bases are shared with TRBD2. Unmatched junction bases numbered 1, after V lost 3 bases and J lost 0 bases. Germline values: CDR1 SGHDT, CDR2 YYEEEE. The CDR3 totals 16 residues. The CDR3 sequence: CASSWTSGGYQETQYF. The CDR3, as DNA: TGTGCCAGCAGCTGGACTAGCGGGGGGTACCAAGAGACCCAGTACTTC.

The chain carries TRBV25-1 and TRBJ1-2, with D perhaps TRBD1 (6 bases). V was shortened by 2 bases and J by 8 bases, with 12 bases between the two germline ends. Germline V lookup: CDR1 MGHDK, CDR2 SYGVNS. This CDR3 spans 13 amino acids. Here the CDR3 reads CASSERGANGYTF. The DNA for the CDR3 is TGTGCCAGCAGTGAACGGGGGGCGAACGGCTACACCTTC.

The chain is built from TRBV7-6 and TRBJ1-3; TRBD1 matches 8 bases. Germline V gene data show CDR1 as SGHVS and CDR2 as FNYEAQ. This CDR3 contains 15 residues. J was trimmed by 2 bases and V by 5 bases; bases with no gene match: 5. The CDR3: CASSHKQGAGNTIYF. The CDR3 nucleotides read TGTGCCAGCAGCCACAAACAGGGGGCTGGAAACACCATATATTTT.

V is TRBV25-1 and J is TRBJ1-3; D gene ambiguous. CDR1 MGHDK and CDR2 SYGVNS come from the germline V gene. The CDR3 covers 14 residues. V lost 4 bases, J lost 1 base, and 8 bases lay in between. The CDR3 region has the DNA TGTGCCAGCAGTGGCGGGATTTCTGGAAACACCATATATTTT. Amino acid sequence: CASSGGISGNTIYF.

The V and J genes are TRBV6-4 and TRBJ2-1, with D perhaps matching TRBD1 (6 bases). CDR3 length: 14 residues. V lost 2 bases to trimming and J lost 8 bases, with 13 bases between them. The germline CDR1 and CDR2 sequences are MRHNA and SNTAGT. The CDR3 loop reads CASSDGRGIDEQFF. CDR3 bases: TGTGCCAGCAGTGACGGCAGGGGTATCGATGAGCAGTTCTTC.